This T cell receptor beta chain was sequenced in a study of blood T cell repertoires in COVID-19. The method was immunoSEQ multiplex PCR; TCRdb's version includes in-frame clones alone and lacks a portion of them. Of about 190,000 clones listed, about 86% are singletons. The sequence came from a man aged 25-45 years with active or convalescent COVID-19. Source material: peripheral blood.

The CDR3 loop is CASSENVVYGYTF. In DNA form, the CDR3 reads TGTGCCAGCAGTGAGAATGTAGTCTATGGCTACACCTTC. This chain connects TRBV2 to TRBJ1-2, with D hard to call. The CDR3 runs to 13 residues. The germline CDR1 and CDR2 sequences are SNHLY and FYNNEI. Trimming shortened V by 3 bases and J by 4 bases, and 9 bases separated the two germline ends. The full variable domain, in which reference TRBV2 and TRBJ1-2 provide the parts outside the CDR3, is EPEVTQTPSHQVTQMGQEVILRCVPISNHLYFYWYRQILGQKVEFLVSFYNNEISEKSEIFDDQFSVERPDGSNFTLKIRSTKLEDSAMYFCASSENVVYGYTFGSGTRLTVV.